The 20 T cell receptor beta chains below were found in one sample sequenced in a study of CD8+CD57+ T cells in acquired aplastic anemia. TCR beta VDJ combinations and CDR3 sequences were profiled from genomic DNA. TCRdb reprocessed the reads with MiXCR, giving one entry per CDR3 protein. This sample yields 150,000 to 200,000 distinct CDR3 sequences, of which around 45% are seen a single time; about 1.1% belongs to the top ten. Sequenced input: sorted CD4+, CD8+, or CD8+CD57+ T cells (not recorded which) from PBMCs. The receptors shown here come from a human donor in good health.

The genes are TRBV19 and TRBJ1-2; 11 nucleotides align to TRBD1. The germline CDR1 and CDR2 sequences are LNHDA and SQIVND (reference sequence). With 3 bases clipped from V and 4 bases from J, the junction kept 4 bases outside the gene matches. The CDR3 covers 15 residues. This CDR3 is CASSIGTGGGYGYTF. The CDR3 nucleotides are TGTGCCAGTAGTATCGGGACAGGGGGAGGCTATGGCTACACCTTC.

V is TRBV5-8 and J is TRBJ2-7; TRBD1 aligns across 7 bases. The CDR3 extends over 14 amino acids. The V segment lost 4 bases and the J segment 2 bases; nucleotides outside the gene matches: 6. CDR1 is SGHTS, CDR2 YDEGEE, per germline. The CDR3 loop reads CASSRRDRPYEQYF. In DNA form, the CDR3 reads TGTGCCAGCAGCCGCCGGGACAGACCCTACGAGCAGTACTTC. Full variable domain (rest looked up from reference TRBV5-8 and TRBJ2-7): EAGVTQSPTHLIKTRGQQATLRCSPISGHTSVYWYQQALGLGLQFLLWYDEGEERNRGNFPPRFSGRQFPNYSSELNVNALELEDSALYLCASSRRDRPYEQYFGPGTRLTVT.

The chain recombines TRBV19 with TRBJ1-5; a possible D gene is TRBD1 (5 bases). The CDR3 loop spans 15 amino acids. CDR1 LNHDA and CDR2 SQIVND come from the germline V gene (reference sequence). Trimming removed 6 bases at V and 6 bases at J, with 18 bases between. CDR3 nucleotides: TGTGCCAGTAGCCCAATCGGGGGATTGATTCAGCCCCAGCATTTT. Protein product: CASSPIGGLIQPQHF.

This clonotype came up many times. The rearrangement uses TRBV5-1 and TRBJ2-7, with 7 bases matching TRBD2. Per the germline V gene, CDR1 is SGHRS and CDR2 is YFSETQ. V lost 9 bases and J lost 2; bases outside the gene matches: 11. The CDR3 has 14 residues. The CDR3 loop reads CATTAGDPTYEQYF. The CDR3 DNA is TGCGCCACCACGGCGGGGGACCCGACCTACGAGCAGTACTTC.

In the case of this clonotype: Since a much larger clone is just one base distant, this may be a read error. The CDR3 carries no conserved terminal phenylalanine or tryptophan, so it likely arises from a read error. The chain carries TRBV5-5 and TRBJ2-5; 9 bases align to TRBD2. Unmatched junction bases numbered 6, after V lost 0 bases and J lost 0 bases. Germline values: CDR1 SGHKS, CDR2 YYEKEE (reference sequence). CDR3 length: 17 amino acids. CDR3 region: CASSLGLAVAYQETQYL. The CDR3 bases are TGTGCCAGCAGCTTGGGACTAGCGGTTGCGTACCAAGAGACCCAGTACCTC.

The chain carries TRBV2 and TRBJ2-2, with a tentative D call TRBD1 (6 bases). The CDR3 is 12 amino acids. CDR1 and CDR2 from the germline V gene are SNHLY and FYNNEI. The V and J ends lost 5 bases and 7 bases respectively, with 8 bases between them. The CDR3 region has the DNA TGTGCCAGCAGTACAGGGATCGGGGAGCTGTTTTTT. It specifies CASSTGIGELFF.

V usage is TRBV25-1 and J usage is TRBJ2-3; D is uncertain. Trimming removed 4 bases from V and 4 bases from J, with 9 bases in between. This CDR3 contains 13 residues. Germline V gives CDR1 MGHDK, CDR2 SYGVNS. CDR3 nucleotides: TGTGCCAGCAGTGTAGGGTTGGCAGATACGCAGTATTTT. This sequence encodes CASSVGLADTQYF.

Details on this clonotype: This likely comes from a read error, as the CDR3 has no conserved phenylalanine or tryptophan at its end. The chain is built from TRBV2 and TRBJ2-3; 8 positions match TRBD2. The CDR3 length is 14 residues. Germline V gene data show CDR1 as SNHLY and CDR2 as FYNNEI. V lost 5 bases to trimming and J lost 7 bases; unmatched junction nucleotides: 8. The CDR3 loop is CASSRAGAIYTQYL. CDR3 coding DNA: TGTGCCAGCAGTAGAGCGGGGGCCATCTATACGCAGTATCTT.

The chain joins TRBV19 to TRBJ2-7; 13 bases are shared with TRBD2. CDR1 and CDR2 from the germline V gene are LNHDA and SQIVND (reference sequence). The CDR3 contains 14 residues. With V trimmed by 5 bases and J by 7 bases, 5 bases remained unmatched. The CDR3 DNA reads TGTGCCAGTAGTCCGGGACTAGCGGGATATGAGCAGTACTTC. This sequence encodes CASSPGLAGYEQYF.

This clonotype was counted between two and nine times. V usage is TRBV6-1 and J usage is TRBJ1-5; D remains unclear. CDR3 length equals 14 residues. Germline V lookup: CDR1 MNHNS, CDR2 SASEGT. V shed 5 bases and J shed 10 bases, with 18 bases lying between them. The CDR3 bases are TGTGCCAGCAGTCCCCCTGTTTTAAGTGAACCCCAGCATTTT. Protein product: CASSPPVLSEPQHF.

The genes are TRBV19 and TRBJ2-7; 9 positions agree with TRBD2. The germline gives CDR1 LNHDA, CDR2 SQIVND (reference sequence). The junction had 11 bases not matched to a gene; V was cut back by 9 bases and J by 2 bases. The CDR3 totals 15 residues. This chain's CDR3 is CASSSSGTSTYEQYF. The CDR3 DNA reads TGTGCCAGCAGCTCCTCCGGGACTAGCACCTACGAGCAGTACTTC.

This clonotype was detected ten times or more. The chain combines TRBV5-1 with TRBJ2-2; no reliable D call. CDR1 and CDR2 (germline): SGHRS, YFSETQ. CDR3 length equals 18 residues. Trimming left V 0 bases short and J 2 bases short, with 17 bases between. CDR3 sequence (DNA): TGCGCCAGCAGCTTGGCAGGCCGTTCGTTCACTAACACCGGGGAGCTGTTTTTT. Its protein is CASSLAGRSFTNTGELFF.

V usage is TRBV15 and J usage is TRBJ2-7; D possibly corresponds to TRBD2 (5 bases). Germline V gene sequence: CDR1 LNHNV, CDR2 YYDKDF (reference sequence). CDR3 length: 13 residues. Trimming shortened V by 5 bases and J by 6 bases, and 14 bases separated the two germline ends. In nucleotides, the CDR3 is TGTGCCACCAGCTCCGGGATCCCGGGCGAGCAGTACTTC. Translation: CATSSGIPGEQYF.

The gene calls are TRBV20-1 and TRBJ2-3; D could derive from TRBD1 or TRBD2 (5 bases each). CDR1 DFQATT and CDR2 SNEGSKA come from the germline V gene (reference sequence). V was shortened by 6 bases and J by 6 bases, with 16 bases between the two germline ends. The CDR3 runs to 13 residues. The DNA for the CDR3 is TGCAGTGCCTTAAAGGGGCGAGGGGATACGCAGTATTTT. It yields the protein CSALKGRGDTQYF.

The chain joins TRBV29-1 to TRBJ2-7; a possible D gene is TRBD1 (6 bases). Germline loops: CDR1 SQVTM, CDR2 ANQGSEA. CDR3 size: 11 residues. Between the trimmed V and J ends, which lost 5 bases and 4 bases, there was a span of 9 bases. CDR3 coding DNA: TGCAGCGTTTTTCAGGGGTACGAGCAGTACTTC. Translated, it gives CSVFQGYEQYF.

This clonotype was recorded at least ten times. The chain links TRBV10-3 to TRBJ2-1; a possible D gene is TRBD1 (6 bases). Germline values: CDR1 ENHRY, CDR2 SYGVKD. Trimming stripped 8 bases from V and 7 bases from J, with 9 bases between. CDR3 length: 11 residues. The CDR3 loop reads CAIARGNEQFF. The CDR3 DNA sequence: TGTGCCATCGCAAGGGGGAATGAGCAGTTCTTC.

This clonotype was counted ten times or more. The gene calls are TRBV29-1 and TRBJ2-2; 7 bases agree with TRBD1. The CDR3 extends over 14 amino acids. J was trimmed by 0 bases and V by 6 bases; bases with no gene match: 4. In germline, CDR1 is SQVTM, CDR2 ANQGSEA. This CDR3 reads CSVTGTANTGELFF. DNA for the CDR3: TGCAGCGTGACGGGGACAGCGAACACCGGGGAGCTGTTTTTT.

The chain employs TRBV28 and TRBJ1-6; D remains unclear. This CDR3 is built from 12 residues. From germline, CDR1 is MDHEN and CDR2 SYDVKM. The V and J ends lost 6 bases and 8 bases respectively, with 8 bases between them. CDR3 in amino acids: CASRAIYSPLHF. CDR3 coding DNA: TGTGCCAGCAGAGCTATCTATTCACCCCTCCACTTT.

The chain links TRBV12-3 or TRBV12-4 to TRBJ1-6; D gene ambiguous. There are 16 residues in the CDR3. V lost 2 bases, J lost 7 bases, and 15 bases lay in between. CDR3 loop: CASSLYTAVGNSPLHF. CDR3 DNA: TGTGCCAGCAGTTTATACACCGCGGTCGGGAATTCACCCCTCCACTTT.

The chain has TRBV10-3 and TRBJ1-1; D is uncertain. The V end lost 10 bases, the J end lost 3 bases, and 6 bases lay between the germline ends. The CDR3 is 10 residues long. CDR1 ENHRY and CDR2 SYGVKD come from the germline V gene. CDR3 amino acids: CATRDTEAFF. The CDR3 region has the DNA TGTGCCACACGAGACACTGAAGCTTTCTTT.